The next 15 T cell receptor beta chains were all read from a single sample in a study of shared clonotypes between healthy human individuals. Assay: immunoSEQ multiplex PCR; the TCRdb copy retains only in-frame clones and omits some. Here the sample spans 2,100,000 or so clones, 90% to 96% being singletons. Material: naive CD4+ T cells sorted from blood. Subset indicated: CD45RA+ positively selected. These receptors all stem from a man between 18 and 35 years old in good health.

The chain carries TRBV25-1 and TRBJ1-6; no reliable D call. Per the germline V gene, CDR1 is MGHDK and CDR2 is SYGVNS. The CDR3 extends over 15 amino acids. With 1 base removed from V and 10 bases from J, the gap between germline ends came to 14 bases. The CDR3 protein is CASSESIGSSSPLHF. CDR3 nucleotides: TGTGCCAGCAGTGAATCCATAGGAAGTAGCTCACCCCTCCACTTT.

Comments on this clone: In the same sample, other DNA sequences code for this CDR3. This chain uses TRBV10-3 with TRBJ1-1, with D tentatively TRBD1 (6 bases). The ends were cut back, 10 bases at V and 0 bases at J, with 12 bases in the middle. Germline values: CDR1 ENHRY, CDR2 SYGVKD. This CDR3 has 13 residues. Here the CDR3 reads CATRTDLNTEAFF. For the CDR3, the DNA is TGTGCCACCCGGACAGACCTGAACACTGAAGCTTTCTTT.

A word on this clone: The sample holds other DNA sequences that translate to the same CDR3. For the CDR3, the DNA is TGTGCCTGGAGTGGAGGCAAAGGAGAGACCCAGTACTTC. This encodes CAWSGGKGETQYF. The chain couples TRBV30 to TRBJ2-5; D is unresolved. Trimming left V 1 base short and J 4 bases short, with 10 bases between. Germline V gene lookup returns CDR1 GTSNPN and CDR2 SVGIG (reference sequence). The CDR3 consists of 13 residues.

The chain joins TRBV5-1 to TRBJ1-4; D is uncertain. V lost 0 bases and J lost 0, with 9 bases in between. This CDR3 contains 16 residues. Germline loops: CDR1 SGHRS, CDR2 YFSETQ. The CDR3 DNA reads TGCGCCAGCAGCTTGGGATCGGCTGCAACTAATGAAAAACTGTTTTTT. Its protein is CASSLGSAATNEKLFF.

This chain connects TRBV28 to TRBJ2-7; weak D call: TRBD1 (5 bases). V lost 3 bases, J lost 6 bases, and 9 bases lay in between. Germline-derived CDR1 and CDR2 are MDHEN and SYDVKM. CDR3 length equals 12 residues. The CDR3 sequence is CASSFVRGEQYF. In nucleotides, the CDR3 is TGTGCCAGCAGTTTCGTAAGGGGCGAGCAGTACTTC.

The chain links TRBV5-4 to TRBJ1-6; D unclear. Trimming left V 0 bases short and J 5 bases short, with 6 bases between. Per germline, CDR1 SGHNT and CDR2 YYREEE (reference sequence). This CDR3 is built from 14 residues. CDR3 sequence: CASSLGVNNSPLHF. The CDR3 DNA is TGTGCCAGCAGCTTGGGCGTCAATAATTCACCCCTCCACTTT. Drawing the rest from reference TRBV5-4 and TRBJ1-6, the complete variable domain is ETGVTQSPTHLIKTRGQQVTLRCSSQSGHNTVSWYQQALGQGPQFIFQYYREEENGRGNFPPRFSGLQFPNYSSELNVNALELDDSALYLCASSLGVNNSPLHFGNGTRLTVT.

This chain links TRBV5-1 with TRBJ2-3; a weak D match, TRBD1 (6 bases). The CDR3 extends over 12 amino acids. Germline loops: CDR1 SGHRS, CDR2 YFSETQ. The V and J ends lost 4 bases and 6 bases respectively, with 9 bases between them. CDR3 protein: CASSVRGDTQYF. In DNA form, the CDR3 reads TGCGCCAGCAGCGTGAGGGGGGATACGCAGTATTTT.

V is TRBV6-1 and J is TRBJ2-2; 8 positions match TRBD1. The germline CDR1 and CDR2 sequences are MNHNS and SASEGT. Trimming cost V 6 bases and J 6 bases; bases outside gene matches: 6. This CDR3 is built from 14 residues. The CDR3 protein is CASSLDRVAGELFF. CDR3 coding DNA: TGTGCCAGCAGCTTGGACAGGGTTGCCGGGGAGCTGTTTTTT.

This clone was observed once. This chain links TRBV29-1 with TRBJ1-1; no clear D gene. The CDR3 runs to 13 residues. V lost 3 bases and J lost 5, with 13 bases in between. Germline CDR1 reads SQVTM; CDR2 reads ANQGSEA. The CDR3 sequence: CSVERLGGTEAFF. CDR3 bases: TGCAGCGTTGAGCGACTAGGTGGGACTGAAGCTTTCTTT.

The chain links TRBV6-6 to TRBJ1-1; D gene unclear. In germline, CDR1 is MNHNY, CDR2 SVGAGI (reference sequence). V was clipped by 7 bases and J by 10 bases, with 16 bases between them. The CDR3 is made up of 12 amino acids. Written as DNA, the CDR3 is TGTGCCAGCAAGGACCGCGATCATGGAGCTTTCTTT. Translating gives CASKDRDHGAFF.

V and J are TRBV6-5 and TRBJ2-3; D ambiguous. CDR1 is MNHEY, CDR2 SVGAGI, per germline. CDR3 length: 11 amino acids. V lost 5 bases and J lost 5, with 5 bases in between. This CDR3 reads CASSDKDTQYF. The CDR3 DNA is TGTGCCAGCAGTGACAAAGATACGCAGTATTTT.

As DNA, the CDR3 is TGTGCCAGCAGTGGGGGACTAGCGGGAGATACCGGGGAGCTGTTTTTT. It specifies CASSGGLAGDTGELFF. J is TRBJ2-2 and V is TRBV6-6; TRBD2 matches at 14 bases. J was trimmed by 5 bases and V by 5 bases; bases with no gene match: 4. The CDR3 length is 16 residues. CDR1 MNHNY and CDR2 SVGAGI come from the germline V gene (reference sequence).

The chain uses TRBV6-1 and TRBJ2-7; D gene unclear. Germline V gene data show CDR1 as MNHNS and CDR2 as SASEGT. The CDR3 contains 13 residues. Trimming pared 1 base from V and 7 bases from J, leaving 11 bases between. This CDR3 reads CASSEVRFTEQYF. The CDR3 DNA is TGTGCCAGCAGTGAAGTTAGATTTACAGAGCAGTACTTC.

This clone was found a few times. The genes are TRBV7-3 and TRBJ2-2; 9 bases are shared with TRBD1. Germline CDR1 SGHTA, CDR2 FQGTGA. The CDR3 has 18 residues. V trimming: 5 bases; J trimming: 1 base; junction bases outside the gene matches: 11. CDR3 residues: CASSPTPRTGVNTGELFF. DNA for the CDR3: TGTGCCAGCAGCCCTACCCCTCGGACAGGGGTGAACACCGGGGAGCTGTTTTTT.

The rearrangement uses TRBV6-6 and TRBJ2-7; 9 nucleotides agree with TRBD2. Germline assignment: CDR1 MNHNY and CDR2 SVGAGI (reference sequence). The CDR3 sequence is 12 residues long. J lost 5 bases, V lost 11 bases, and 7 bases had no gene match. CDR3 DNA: TGTGCCGGATTAGCGGGGGTTAACGAGCAGTACTTC. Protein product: CAGLAGVNEQYF.